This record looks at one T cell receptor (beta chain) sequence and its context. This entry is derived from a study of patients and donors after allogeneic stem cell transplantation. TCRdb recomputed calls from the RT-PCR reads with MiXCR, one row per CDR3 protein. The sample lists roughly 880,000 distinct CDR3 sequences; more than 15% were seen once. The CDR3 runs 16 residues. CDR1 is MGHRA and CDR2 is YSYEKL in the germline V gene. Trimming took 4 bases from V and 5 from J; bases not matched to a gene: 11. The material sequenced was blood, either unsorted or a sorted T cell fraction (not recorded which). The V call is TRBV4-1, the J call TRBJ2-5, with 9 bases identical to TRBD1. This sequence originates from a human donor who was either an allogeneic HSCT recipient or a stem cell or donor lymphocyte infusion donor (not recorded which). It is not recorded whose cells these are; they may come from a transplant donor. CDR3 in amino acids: CASSRRTGQGRETQYF. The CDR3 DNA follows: TGCGCCAGCAGCCGGCGGACGGGACAGGGAAGGGAGACCCAGTACTTC.